Listed below are T cell receptor beta chains from one sample, sequenced in a study of OX40 agonist ivuxolimab in advanced cancers. Libraries were prepared by immunoSEQ multiplex PCR; TCRdb keeps only in-frame clonotypes and omits some of them. The sample carries tens of thousands of clones, less than 90% recorded once. This specimen was CD4+ or CD8+ T cells sorted from blood, taken in a trial of the OX40 agonist ivuxolimab. These receptors were taken from an adult with an advanced solid tumor such as melanoma, head and neck, liver or kidney cancer. Each CDR3 is given with its conserved first and last residue. A D gene is named only where the DNA matches it firmly. Clone size is stated in some rows and not others, as once, few, many or a class when expanded.

j_gene | v_gene | abundance | d_gene | CDR3nt | CDR3aa
TRBJ2-7 | TRBV2 | - | TRBD1 | TGTGCCAGCAGGACAGGGACCGAGCAGTACTTC | CASRTGTEQYF
TRBJ2-7 | TRBV28 | - | TRBD1 | TGTGCCAGCAGGCGGACAGGGGGATACGAGCAGTACTTC | CASRRTGGYEQYF
TRBJ1-2 | TRBV5-1 | few | - | TGCGCCAGCAGAGACTCAGCTAACTATGGCTACACCTTC | CASRDSANYGYTF
TRBJ2-1 | TRBV5-6 | - | - | TGTGCCAGCAGCTTGGTAGTTACTGAGCAGTTCTTC | CASSLVVTEQFF
TRBJ2-1 | TRBV6-5 | - | - | TGTGCCAGCAGTCTCTCCGGGGGGCTCTACAATGAGCAGTTCTTC | CASSLSGGLYNEQFF
TRBJ1-2 | TRBV6-1 | - | - | TGTGCCAGTACGGGGATTGTGGGTGGCTACACCTTC | CASTGIVGGYTF
TRBJ1-5 | TRBV19 | - | - | TGTGCCAGTAGATTCGCCGGGGGCAATCAGCCCCAGCATTTT | CASRFAGGNQPQHF
TRBJ1-5 | TRBV28 | - | - | TGTGCCAGCAGTTTAGCCGGGTATAGCAATCAGCCCCAGCATTTT | CASSLAGYSNQPQHF
TRBJ2-1 | TRBV29-1 | once | TRBD1 | TGCAGCGTCCCTGACAGGGGATCCTACAATGAGCAGTTCTTC | CSVPDRGSYNEQFF
TRBJ2-1 | TRBV6-6 | - | TRBD2 | TGTGCCAGCAGTGTTACCGGGACTAGCGGCGATGAGCAGTTCTTC | CASSVTGTSGDEQFF
TRBJ2-1 | TRBV28 | - | TRBD1 | TGTGCCAGCAGACAGGGGCTTTGGGAGCAGTTCTTC | CASRQGLWEQFF
TRBJ2-7 | TRBV9 | - | - | TGTGCCAGCAGCCCGGAGAAGGACAGCTTGACTTCCTACGAGCAGTACTTC | CASSPEKDSLTSYEQYF
TRBJ2-1 | TRBV7-8 | - | - | TGTGCCAGCAGCTTAGTGTCTTCAATTGAGCAGTTCTTC | CASSLVSSIEQFF
TRBJ2-1 | TRBV9 | - | TRBD2 | TGTGCCAGCAGCTTTAGCGGGGGTATCAATGAGCAGTTCTTC | CASSFSGGINEQFF
TRBJ2-7 | TRBV7-9 | - | TRBD2 | TGTGCCAGCAGCTTACAGCTGGTAGCGGGGGCCCGTTCCTCCTACGAGCAGTACTTC | CASSLQLVAGARSSYEQYF
TRBJ1-1 | TRBV7-8 | once | - | TGTGCCAGCAGCCCACAGGGAAGAAACACTGAAGCTTTCTTT | CASSPQGRNTEAFF
TRBJ1-2 | TRBV9 | few | - | TGTGCCAGCAGCGTAGGGGCAGCTCCCCCCAATGGCTACACCTTC | CASSVGAAPPNGYTF
TRBJ2-5 | TRBV28 | - | - | TGTGCCAGCAGTTTATCAGTAAACCAAGAGACCCAGTACTTC | CASSLSVNQETQYF
TRBJ2-3 | TRBV29-1 | - | - | TGCAGCGTTTTACGAGGGGCCGAGAGCACAGATACGCAGTATTTT | CSVLRGAESTDTQYF
TRBJ1-2 | TRBV4-1 | - | TRBD1 | TGCGCCAGCAGCACGGGTAACAGGGGACACTCTGGCTACACCTTC | CASSTGNRGHSGYTF
TRBJ2-5 | TRBV27 | - | - | TGTGCCAGCAGTGCATCCGGGCCCACGGGGACCCAGTACTTC | CASSASGPTGTQYF
TRBJ2-1 | TRBV5-4 | few | TRBD2 | TGTGCCAGCAGCTTGGTGACTAGCGGATACAATGAGCAGTTCTTC | CASSLVTSGYNEQFF
TRBJ1-5 | TRBV7-9 | - | - | TGTGCCAGCAGCGGAGAGGGAGGCAATCAGCCCCAGCATTTT | CASSGEGGNQPQHF
TRBJ2-5 | TRBV5-1 | - | - | TGCGCCAGCAGCCCGGACGACAGGCCGTACCAAGAGACCCAGTACTTC | CASSPDDRPYQETQYF
TRBJ2-3 | TRBV13 | - | - | TGTGCCACCAAACAGGGCCTCACAGATACGCAGTATTTT | CATKQGLTDTQYF
TRBJ2-1 | TRBV7-2 | - | - | TGTGCCAGCAGCTTAGTACCCGGGAGCTCCTACAATGAGCAGTTCTTC | CASSLVPGSSYNEQFF
TRBJ2-7 | TRBV28 | once | - | TGTGCCAGCAGTTTATTGGGTCTCGACGAGCAGTACTTC | CASSLLGLDEQYF
TRBJ2-7 | TRBV6-5 | - | TRBD1 | TGTGCCAGCAGTTACACGGGACAGGGTTACGAGCAGTACTTC | CASSYTGQGYEQYF
TRBJ2-7 | TRBV19 | - | TRBD2 | TGTGCCAGTAGTATGGGTAGCCCAGCGGGAGTCTACGAGCAGTACTTC | CASSMGSPAGVYEQYF
TRBJ2-7 | TRBV18 | - | TRBD2 | TGTGCCAGCTCACCCCCGGGACTAGCGGGGTACGAGCAGTACTTC | CASSPPGLAGYEQYF
TRBJ1-1 | TRBV5-4 | - | - | TGTGCCAGCAGCTTGTTAGTTGGAGGATACACTGAAGCTTTCTTT | CASSLLVGGYTEAFF
TRBJ2-2 | TRBV6-5 | few | - | TGTGCCAGCAGTTACTCGTGGCCCGGGGAGCTGTTTTTT | CASSYSWPGELFF
TRBJ2-7 | TRBV11-2 | once | - | TGTGCCAGCAGCTTCCGGGAAAACCCCTACGAGCAGTACTTC | CASSFRENPYEQYF
TRBJ2-1 | TRBV19 | few | TRBD2 | TGTGCCAGTAGTATCACTAGCGGGGATAGCTCCTACAATGAGCAGTTCTTC | CASSITSGDSSYNEQFF
TRBJ2-7 | TRBV29-1 | - | - | TGCAGCGTCCTCGACAGGGAGGTGGCCGAGCAGTACTTC | CSVLDREVAEQYF
TRBJ1-1 | TRBV30 | - | - | TGTGCCTGGAGTGTACGATACAGAGAGAACACTGAAGCTTTCTTT | CAWSVRYRENTEAFF